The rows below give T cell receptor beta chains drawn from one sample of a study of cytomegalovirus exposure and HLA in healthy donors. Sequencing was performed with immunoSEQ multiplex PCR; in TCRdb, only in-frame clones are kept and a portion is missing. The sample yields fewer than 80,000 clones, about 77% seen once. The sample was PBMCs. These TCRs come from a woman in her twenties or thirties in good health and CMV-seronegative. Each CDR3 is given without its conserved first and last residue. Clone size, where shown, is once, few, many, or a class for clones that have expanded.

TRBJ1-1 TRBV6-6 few ASSSSVSTEAF
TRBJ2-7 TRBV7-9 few ASSTRTSGYYEQY
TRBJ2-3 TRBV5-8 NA ASSLGTGLIDTQY
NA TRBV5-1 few ASSFGSSYEQY
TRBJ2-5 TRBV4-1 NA ASSREGLAEGETQY
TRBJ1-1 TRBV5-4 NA ASSLARPGDTEAF
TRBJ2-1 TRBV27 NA ASSLAGSNEQF
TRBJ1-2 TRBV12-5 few ASGLLREGQGYYGYT
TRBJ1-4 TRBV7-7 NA ASSSTANEKLF
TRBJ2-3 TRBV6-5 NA ASRLAGNTDTQY
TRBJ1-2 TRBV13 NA ASSPPLVTVYGYT
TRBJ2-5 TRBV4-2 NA ASSQGLGQETQY
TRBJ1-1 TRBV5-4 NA ASSSLGGLENTEAF
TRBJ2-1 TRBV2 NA ASSEVIGTGAYNEQF
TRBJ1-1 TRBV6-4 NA ASSDSGQGETEAF
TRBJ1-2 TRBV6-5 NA ASSDGLGGRT
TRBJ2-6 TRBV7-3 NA ASSFIRTTSGKAGANVLT
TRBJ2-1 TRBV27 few ASSPGPSNEQF
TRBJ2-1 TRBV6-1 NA ASRTSGRGEQF
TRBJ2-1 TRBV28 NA ASSLREASGIYNEQF
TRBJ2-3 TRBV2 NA ASSRNPSGTGGTDTQY
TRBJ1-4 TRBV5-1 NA ASSLARSAVGTVGRGNEKLF
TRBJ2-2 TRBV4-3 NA ASSPGVAYGTGELF
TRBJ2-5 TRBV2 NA ASSEGFAGTGETQY
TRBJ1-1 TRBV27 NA ASSSPGQGIRNTEAF
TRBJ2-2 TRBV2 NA ASSGTGAQRGNTGELF
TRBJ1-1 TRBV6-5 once ASSYSGDREAF
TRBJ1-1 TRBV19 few ASSTTAQGNTEAF
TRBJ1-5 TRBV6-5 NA ASTPGQGHQPQH
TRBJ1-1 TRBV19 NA ASSMGQIFMNTEAF
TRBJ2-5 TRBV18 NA ASSPLTGSGQETQY
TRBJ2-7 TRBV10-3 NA AISEASGRSDEQY
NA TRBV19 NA ASSIELTPTYEQY
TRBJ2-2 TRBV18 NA ASLLSLF
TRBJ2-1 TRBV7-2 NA ASSLSSLAGPYNEQF
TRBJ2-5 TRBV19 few ASSMLAGLQETQY
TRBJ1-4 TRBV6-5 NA ASSEWQGGEKLF
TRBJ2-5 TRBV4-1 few ASSQDPPGTQY
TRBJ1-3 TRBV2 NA ASTGSALSFSGNTIY
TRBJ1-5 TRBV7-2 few ASSLYGQSNQPQH
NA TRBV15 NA ATSRATGQRVNEQY
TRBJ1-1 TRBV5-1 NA ASSTDRGTVTEAF
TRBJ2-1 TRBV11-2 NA ASSTRGLDEEQF
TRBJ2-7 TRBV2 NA ASSPDRGSANYEQY
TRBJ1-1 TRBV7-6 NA ASSWAGVYTDMNTEAF
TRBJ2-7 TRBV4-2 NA ASSQVGGGAGAYEQY
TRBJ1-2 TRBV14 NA ASSQEVSGYYGYT
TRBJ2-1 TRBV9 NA ASSVAKASGRPTNEQF
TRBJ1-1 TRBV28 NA ASSFGTGHTEAF
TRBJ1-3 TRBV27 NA ASSPSTGGNTIY
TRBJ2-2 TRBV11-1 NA ASSWGQGNTGELF
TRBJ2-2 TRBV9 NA ASSFQSTGRNTGELF